The text below deals with one T cell receptor (beta chain). This clonotype was observed a few times. Its antigen is unknown. It has no much larger one-base neighbor in the sample; base qualities were not kept. Library method: 5' RACE. Data came from a NextSeq 500. The TCR library protocol attached unique molecular identifiers to individual cDNA molecules to correct for sequencing error and PCR bias. Both TCR alpha and beta chains were sequenced, and tight co-correlation was observed between alpha and beta sequence abundances in each sample. On the study's bioinformatics: Decombinator V4 was used to annotate TCR sequences for V gene, J gene and CDR3. TCRs were defined as expanded if a significant change between any two time points was detected under a Poisson model with p below 0.0001. Abundances of TCRs were expressed as counts per million after normalisation to the total number of TCRs sequenced in each sample. TRAV1-2 paired with TRAJ12, TRAJ20 or TRAJ33 defined MAIT TCRs, while TRAV10 paired with TRAJ18 defined iNKT TCRs. VDJdb, accessed 1 November 2021, was searched for CMV, EBV and SARS-CoV-2 annotated TCRs, excluding TCRs annotated for multiple antigens. TCRdb reworked the public reads: Q25 trimming with fastp, MiXCR clone assembly, productive beta chains retained. CDR3 protein sequences are deduplicated, and each keeps its most common genes and DNA. The V and J calls reflect TCRdb's pipeline rather than the authors' work. This sample lists roughly 30,000 distinct CDR3 sequences; approximately 6.4% were detected once. The ten largest make up under 40% of the sample.

The CDR3 sequence holds 11 residues, the cysteine and phenylalanine included. Only CDR3 DNA is held: 33 bases, read in frame from base 1. At the junction V is shortened by 10 bases and J by 4 bases, with 11 bases in between. The germline V gene gives CDR1 as ENHRY and CDR2 as SYGVKD. The sample comes from a study of early T cells in non-severe SARS-CoV-2 infection (dated by TCRdb to 2020 to 2023). About the study as a whole: TCR sequencing used bulk RNA from unsorted whole blood, so alpha and beta chains could not be paired. What the work shows at the level of the full study, not this receptor alone: VDJdb matching was skewed toward anti-spike CD8 responses, so virus-specific expansions were likely underestimated and private and CD4 specificities were missed.

The study was a case-control design nested within a healthcare worker cohort in London, UK, with weekly nasopharyngeal swab PCR tests and blood sampling. Healthcare workers were recruited between 23 and 31 March 2020, during the week of the UK lockdown, and were followed weekly for up to about 15 weeks. The source material was whole blood, sampled at baseline. The rearrangement joined TRBV10-3 to TRBJ2-7; TRBD2 might be the D gene, on 6 matching bases. The source of this sequence is an adult who was a healthcare worker with PCR-confirmed SARS-CoV-2 infection or an uninfected control (not recorded which). This receptor carries the CDR3 CATASEYEQYF. The bases read TGTGCCACCGCTAGCGAGTACGAGCAGTACTTC.